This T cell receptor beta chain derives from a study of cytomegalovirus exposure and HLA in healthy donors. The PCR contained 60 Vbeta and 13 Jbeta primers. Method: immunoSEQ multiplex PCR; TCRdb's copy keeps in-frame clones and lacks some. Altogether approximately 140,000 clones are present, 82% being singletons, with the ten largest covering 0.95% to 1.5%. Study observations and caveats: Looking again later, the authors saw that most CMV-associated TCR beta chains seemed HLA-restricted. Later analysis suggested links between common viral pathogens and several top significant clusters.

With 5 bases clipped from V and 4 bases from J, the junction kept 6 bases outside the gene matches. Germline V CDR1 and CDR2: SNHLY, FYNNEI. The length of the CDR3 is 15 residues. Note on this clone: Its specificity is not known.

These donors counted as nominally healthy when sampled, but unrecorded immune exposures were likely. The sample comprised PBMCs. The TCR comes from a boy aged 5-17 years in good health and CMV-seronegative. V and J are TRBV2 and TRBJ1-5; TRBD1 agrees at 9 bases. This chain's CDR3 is CASSPDRGKNQPQHF. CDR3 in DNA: TGTGCCAGCAGTCCGGACAGGGGTAAGAATCAGCCCCAGCATTTT.